In its sample, the clone carrying this T cell receptor beta chain was seen a few times. Its cognate antigen is unknown. Trimming stripped 2 bases from V and 2 bases from J, with 10 bases between. Germline V gene data show CDR1 as SGHTA and CDR2 as FQGTGA. The CDR3 consists of 16 residues. Unique molecular identifiers featured in how the TCRbeta library was prepared. TCRdb fed the PCR reads into MiXCR, producing one record per CDR3 protein. The sample comprises 250,000 to 300,000 distinct CDR3 sequences, around 7.3% of which are singletons, and about 9.3% rests with the top ten. These data originate in a study of T-cell reconstitution after alpha-beta-depleted transplantation in children. Study results and limitations: There were reportedly several hundred expanded graft clones from which alpha-beta T cells came about two months after transplant. Where some patients showed high TCRbeta diversity at day 60, it came from recipient T cells and thymic progenitors that had survived. Diversity and T-cell counts at one year after transplant derived mostly from new T cells.

This chain connects TRBV7-3 to TRBJ2-6; D is uncertain. The sample consisted of peripheral blood, taken 360 days after TCRalphabeta/CD19-depleted stem cell transplant. This clonotype was obtained from a female patient aged 2 to 10 who had a stem cell transplant for Fanconi anemia, so the T cells may come from the graft donor. For the CDR3, the DNA is TGTGCCAGCAGCTTAGGGCCCGCAACTGGGGCCAACGTCCTGACTTTC. Its translation is CASSLGPATGANVLTF. The full variable domain, its missing parts supplied by reference TRBV7-3 and TRBJ2-6, is GAGVSQTPSNKVTEKGKYVELRCDPISGHTALYWYRQSLGQGPEFLIYFQGTGAADDSGLPNDRFFAVRPEGSVSTLKIQRTERGDSAVYLCASSLGPATGANVLTFGAGSRLTVL.